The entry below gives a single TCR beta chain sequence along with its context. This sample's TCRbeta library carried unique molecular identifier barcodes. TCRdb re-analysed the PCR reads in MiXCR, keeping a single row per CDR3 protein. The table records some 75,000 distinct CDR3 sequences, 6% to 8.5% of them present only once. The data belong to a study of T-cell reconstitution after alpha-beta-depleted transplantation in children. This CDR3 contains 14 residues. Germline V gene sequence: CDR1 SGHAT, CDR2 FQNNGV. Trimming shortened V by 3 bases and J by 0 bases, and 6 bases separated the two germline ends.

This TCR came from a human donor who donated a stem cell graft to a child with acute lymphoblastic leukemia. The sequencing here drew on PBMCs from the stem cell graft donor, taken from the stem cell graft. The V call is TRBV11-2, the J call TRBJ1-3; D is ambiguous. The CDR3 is CASSFPLSGNTIYF. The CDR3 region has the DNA TGTGCCAGCAGCTTTCCGCTCTCTGGAAACACCATATATTTT.